A single TCR beta chain is shown here with its context. Its matching antigen is unknown. This table comes from immunoSEQ multiplex PCR, and its TCRdb copy is limited to in-frame clones, with some not included. The data contain 250,000 to 350,000 clones, around 90% of them singletons. The germline V gene has CDR1 LGHNA and CDR2 YNFKEQ. Trimming pared 0 bases from V and 7 bases from J, leaving 10 bases between. The CDR3 runs to 15 residues. This specimen belongs to a study of cytomegalovirus exposure and HLA in healthy donors. Findings and caveats of the study: Under in vitro conditions, three CMV-associated chains were confirmed as specific for CMV antigens.

This TCR was recovered from a woman in her 30s in good health and CMV-seropositive. The sample comprised PBMCs. The rearrangement links TRBV4-2 to TRBJ1-6; D ambiguous. Written as DNA, the CDR3 is TGTGCCAGCAGCCAAGATGGGCAGCAAAATTCACCCCTCCACTTT. It codes for CASSQDGQQNSPLHF.